The 22 T cell receptor beta chains below all came from one sample that was sequenced in a study of regulatory T cells in long-lasting Graves disease. Library construction for TCR beta used iRepertoire HTBI primers and Arm-PCR of CDR3 regions. MiXCR, applied by TCRdb to the multiplex PCR reads, yields one record per CDR3 protein. Here the sample spans 300,000 or so distinct CDR3 sequences, about 19% being singletons. Time point given: persistent/refractory GD, antithyroid drugs over 5 years with positive TRAb. Extracted PBMC RNA gave rise to the TCR library. This specimen was peripheral blood mononuclear cells (PBMCs), taken when the disease was refractory, from a patient treated with antithyroid drugs. All receptors come from a female donor with Graves disease.

This clonotype was seen a handful of times. The chain recombines TRBV19 with TRBJ1-6, with D possibly matching TRBD1 (6 bases). CDR3 length: 13 amino acids. The germline gives CDR1 LNHDA, CDR2 SQIVND (reference sequence). V was clipped by 8 bases and J by 3 bases, with 8 bases between them. CDR3 bases: TGTGCCAGTCGGACAGACTATAATTCACCCCTCCACTTT. This codes for CASRTDYNSPLHF.

This clonotype was detected ten times or more. This CDR3 is CASRGQGMTMGNQPQHF. The CDR3 DNA is TGTGCCAGCAGAGGACAGGGTATGACCATGGGTAATCAGCCCCAGCATTTT. This chain connects TRBV27 to TRBJ1-5, with 8 bases aligning to TRBD1. Losses at the gene ends were 6 bases for V and 4 bases for J; bases not matched to a gene: 14. Germline V gene data show CDR1 as MNHEY and CDR2 as SMNVEV (reference sequence). This CDR3 comprises 17 residues.

V usage is TRBV3-1 and J usage is TRBJ2-7, with 9 bases aligning to TRBD2. The trim removed 5 bases at V and 9 bases at J, leaving 17 bases unmatched. Germline CDR1 reads LGHDT; CDR2 reads YNNKEL (reference sequence). The length of the CDR3 is 16 residues. CDR3 nucleotide sequence: TGTGCCAGCAGCAACCCCGGGACTAGCTATCCCCTACCGCAGTACTTC. Translated: CASSNPGTSYPLPQYF.

The rearrangement links TRBV6-1 to TRBJ1-6; no clear D. Trimming stripped 6 bases from V and 9 bases from J, with 21 bases between. Germline loops: CDR1 MNHNS, CDR2 SASEGT. This CDR3 has 16 amino acids. CDR3 loop: CASSSQTSKIGSPLHF. In DNA form, the CDR3 reads TGTGCCAGCAGCTCTCAGACCTCTAAGATCGGTTCACCCCTCCACTTT.

This clonotype was seen at least ten times. The CDR3 loop is CASTSRARVLGNQPQHF. DNA of the CDR3: TGTGCCAGCACCTCAAGGGCAAGGGTTTTGGGCAATCAGCCCCAGCATTTT. The rearrangement links TRBV28 to TRBJ1-5; D ambiguous. The V gene's germline CDR1 is MDHEN and CDR2 SYDVKM. Trimming took off 7 bases at V and 2 bases at J, with 21 bases between the two ends. CDR3 length equals 17 residues.

The V call is TRBV11-2, the J call TRBJ1-1, with a weak D call TRBD1 (6 bases). The CDR3 has 15 residues. Germline assignment: CDR1 SGHAT and CDR2 FQNNGV. The germline V and J ends were trimmed by 8 bases and 8 bases, with 24 bases remaining between them. The CDR3 DNA reads TGTGCCAGCGGCAAACTAACGGGGGGCCTGCGGGAAGCTTTCTTT. It codes for CASGKLTGGLREAFF.

Only a few counts were recorded for this clonotype. The V and J genes are TRBV7-9 and TRBJ2-5; D perhaps matches TRBD2 (6 bases). Germline-derived CDR1 and CDR2 are SEHNR and FQNEAQ (reference sequence). CDR3 length: 14 amino acids. The V gene lost 2 bases and the J gene lost 5 bases, with 12 bases spanning the gap. This chain's CDR3 is CASSLSSGRETQYF. The DNA for the CDR3 is TGTGCCAGCAGCTTATCTTCAGGGAGGGAGACCCAGTACTTC.

In this sample, this clonotype turned up a few times. The chain joins TRBV7-9 to TRBJ2-7; D is uncertain. Germline V gene lookup returns CDR1 SEHNR and CDR2 FQNEAQ (reference sequence). This CDR3 comprises 14 residues. V lost 1 base to trimming and J lost 5 bases, with 12 bases between them. CDR3 nucleotides: TGTGCCAGCAGCTTAGGCACCTCTTGGGACGAGCAGTACTTC. This translates into CASSLGTSWDEQYF. Based on the CDR3 plus reference TRBV7-9 and TRBJ2-7, the full variable domain is DTGVSQNPRHKITKRGQNVTFRCDPISEHNRLYWYRQTLGQGPEFLTYFQNEAQLEKSRLLSDRFSAERPKGSFSTLEIQRTEQGDSAMYLCASSLGTSWDEQYFGPGTRLTVT.

This clonotype was observed a handful of times. V and J are TRBV27 and TRBJ2-7; TRBD1 agrees at 10 bases. The V gene's germline CDR1 is MNHEY and CDR2 SMNVEV (reference sequence). V was pared by 6 bases and J by 1 base, with 15 bases of the junction left unmatched. The CDR3 consists of 18 residues. CDR3 in DNA: TGTGCCAGCAGGGAGAGGGGACAGGGGTGGACCATATCCTACGAGCAGTACTTC. Its protein is CASRERGQGWTISYEQYF.

This clonotype was seen repeatedly, ten times or more. This rearrangement joins TRBV19 to TRBJ2-7; D gene uncertain. There are 13 residues in the CDR3. Germline V gene data show CDR1 as LNHDA and CDR2 as SQIVND (reference sequence). Between the trimmed V and J ends, which lost 5 bases and 5 bases, there was a span of 13 bases. The CDR3 DNA follows: TGTGCCAGTAGTTGGGGAAGCCAGGACGAGCAGTACTTC. Amino acid sequence: CASSWGSQDEQYF.

The V gene is TRBV7-2, the J gene TRBJ2-7, with 8 bases aligning to TRBD2. CDR1 and CDR2 from the germline V gene are SGHTA and FQGNSA. Trimming at V came to 1 base and at J to 6 bases, leaving 5 bases not matched to a gene. CDR3 length: 14 residues. The CDR3 DNA is TGTGCCAGCAGCTTAGGGACTAGCTTTCTCGAGCAGTACTTC. Its protein is CASSLGTSFLEQYF.

In its sample, this clonotype was seen once. The junction shows a germline mismatch at one end, possibly a read error. The chain employs TRBV11-2 and TRBJ1-1; 8 positions agree with TRBD1. Looked up from germline, CDR1 is SGHAT and CDR2 is FQNNGV. The CDR3 contains 15 residues. The CDR3 protein is CVSSPQGAPNTEAFF. The CDR3 DNA reads as TGTGTCAGCAGCCCTCAGGGGGCACCGAACACTGAAGCTTTCTTT. The full variable domain, in which reference TRBV11-2 and TRBJ1-1 provide the parts outside the CDR3, is EAGVAQSPRYKIIEKRQSVAFWCNPISGHATLYWYQQILGQGPKLLIQFQNNGVVDDSQLPKDRFSAERLKGVDSTLKIQPAKLEDSAVYLCVSSPQGAPNTEAFFGQGTRLTVV.

This clonotype was counted only a few times. The rearrangement links TRBV29-1 to TRBJ2-5; TRBD1 matches 9 bases. In germline, CDR1 is SQVTM, CDR2 ANQGSEA. CDR3 length: 12 residues. After removal of 5 bases from V and 5 bases from J, the junction contained 3 bases not matched to a gene. The CDR3 is CSVTGGPETQYF. CDR3 coding DNA: TGCAGCGTTACAGGGGGCCCGGAGACCCAGTACTTC.

The chain links TRBV7-2 to TRBJ1-1; 10 bases fit TRBD1. The germline CDR1 and CDR2 sequences are SGHTA and FQGNSA. This CDR3 region has 14 residues. Trimming removed 2 bases from V and 11 bases from J; junction bases left unmatched: 8. Here the CDR3 reads CASSLTRDRGIAFF. CDR3 DNA sequence: TGTGCCAGCAGCTTAACCCGGGACAGGGGTATCGCTTTCTTT. Looking up the rest from reference TRBV7-2 and TRBJ1-1 gives the full variable domain: GAGVSQSPSNKVTEKGKDVELRCDPISGHTALYWYRQSLGQGLEFLIYFQGNSAPDKSGLPSDRFSAERTGGSVSTLTIQRTQQEDSAVYLCASSLTRDRGIAFFGQGTRLTVV.

This clonotype was found a few times. This sequence joins TRBV6-1 and TRBJ1-2; the D is unclear. The CDR3 has 15 residues. Germline V gives CDR1 MNHNS, CDR2 SASEGT. Trimming removed 5 bases from V and 3 bases from J, with 16 bases in between. In nucleotides, the CDR3 is TGTGCCAGCAGTAACCGACGTACCGTGGACTATGGCTACACCTTC. Translating gives CASSNRRTVDYGYTF.

There are a few counts of this clonotype. The genes are TRBV3-2 and TRBJ1-4; the tabulated D call, TRBD1, remains unverified against the DNA. TRBV3-2 is listed as a pseudogene. CDR3 length: 16 residues. CDR3 in amino acids: CASSQDQAGEDEKLFF. In nucleotides, the CDR3 is TGTGCCAGCAGCCAAGATCAGGCAGGGGAGGATGAAAAACTGTTTTTT.

Only a few counts were recorded for this clonotype. The chain links TRBV9 to TRBJ1-4; D is unclear. CDR1 and CDR2 (germline): SGDLS, YYNGEE. The V end lost 3 bases, the J end lost 2 bases, and 8 bases lay between the germline ends. This CDR3 contains 14 residues. The CDR3 spells CASSEHSTNEKLFF. The CDR3 region has the DNA TGTGCCAGCAGCGAGCACTCGACTAATGAAAAACTGTTTTTT.

This chain links TRBV18 with TRBJ1-2; D unresolved. CDR1 is KGHSH, CDR2 LQKENI, per germline. This CDR3 region has 14 residues. The V and J ends lost 1 base and 4 bases respectively, with 10 bases between them. The CDR3 reads CASSPLPPIYGYTF. The CDR3 nucleotides read TGTGCCAGCTCACCACTCCCGCCAATCTATGGCTACACCTTC.

This clonotype was detected only a few times. One end of the junction varies from germline; a read error may be responsible. The rearrangement uses TRBV20-1 and TRBJ2-7; 8 positions agree with TRBD1. The CDR3 consists of 13 residues. Germline lookup yields CDR1 DFQATT and CDR2 SNEGSKA (reference sequence). As DNA, the CDR3 is TGCAGTGCTCCGGACAGGGCCGGATACGGGCAGTACTTC. Protein product: CSAPDRAGYGQYF.

V usage is TRBV4-1 and J usage is TRBJ2-7; the D is unclear. Between the trimmed V and J ends, which lost 1 base and 0 bases, there was a span of 10 bases. The CDR3 contains 15 residues. Germline-derived CDR1 and CDR2 are MGHRA and YSYEKL. The CDR3 loop is CASSQGQLSSYEQYF. In DNA form, the CDR3 reads TGCGCCAGCAGCCAAGGGCAGCTCAGCTCCTACGAGCAGTACTTC.

This clonotype was found a few times. V and J are TRBV19 and TRBJ2-7, with TRBD1 matching 7 bases. This CDR3 contains 14 residues. CDR1 and CDR2 from the germline V gene are LNHDA and SQIVND (reference sequence). V was pared by 8 bases and J by 2 bases, with 9 bases of the junction left unmatched. This CDR3 reads CASAQGEGTYEQYF. CDR3 DNA: TGTGCCAGTGCCCAGGGGGAAGGGACCTACGAGCAGTACTTC.

In its sample, this clonotype was seen many times. The V gene is TRBV11-3, the J gene TRBJ2-5; 7 bases are a match to TRBD1. The V and J ends lost 6 bases and 5 bases, in that order; junction bases with no gene match: 3. The CDR3 sequence is 12 residues long. The germline CDR1 and CDR2 sequences are SGHNT and YENEEA. The CDR3 region is CASRTGSETQYF. Here the CDR3 DNA reads TGTGCCAGCAGGACAGGGTCCGAGACCCAGTACTTC.